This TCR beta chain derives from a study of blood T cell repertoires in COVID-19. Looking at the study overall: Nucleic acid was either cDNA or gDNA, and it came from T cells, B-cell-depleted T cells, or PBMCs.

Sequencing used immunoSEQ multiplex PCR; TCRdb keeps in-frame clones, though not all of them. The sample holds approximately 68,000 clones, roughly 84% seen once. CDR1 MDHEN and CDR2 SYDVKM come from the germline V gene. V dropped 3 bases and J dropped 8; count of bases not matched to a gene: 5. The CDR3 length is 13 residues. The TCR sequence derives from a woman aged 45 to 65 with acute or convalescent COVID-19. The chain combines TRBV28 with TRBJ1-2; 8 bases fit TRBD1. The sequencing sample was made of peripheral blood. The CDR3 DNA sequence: TGTGCCAGCAGTTTTGGACAGGGAGTAGGCTACACCTTC. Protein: CASSFGQGVGYTF.